This T cell receptor beta chain was identified during a study of tumor-infiltrating lymphocytes in primary liver carcinoma. Turning to this clonotype: An end of the junction differs from the germline gene, which may be a read error.

CDR1 is SGHAT, CDR2 FQNNGV, per germline. The CDR3 totals 18 residues. It was unsorted whole blood that yielded blood RNA, and germline DNA was also extracted. Around 4 milliliters of peripheral blood were collected before surgery. TCR beta cDNA came from roughly 0.45 ug total RNA, primed with a constant-region primer. It was through three nested multiplex PCR rounds of slightly modified ARM-PCR that TCR beta libraries arose. Forward primers for TRBV1-TRBV30 and a C-beta reverse primer served the first two PCR rounds, at around 9 cycles each. TCRdb re-derived calls from the multiplex PCR reads in MiXCR, one entry per CDR3 protein. The sample records fewer than 250,000 distinct CDR3 sequences, 65% being singletons.

Sequences were obtained from peripheral blood. This clonotype was obtained from a woman in her fifties or sixties with primary liver carcinoma and hepatitis B virus infection. The chain links TRBV11-2 to TRBJ2-3; D remains ambiguous. CDR3 protein: CASSLPPCGPGESDTQYF. In DNA, the CDR3 is TGTGCTAGCAGCTTACCCCCTTGCGGACCTGGTGAATCAGATACGCAGTATTTT.